This T cell receptor beta chain was captured by sequencing in a study of T cells in Graves' hyperthyroidism and ophthalmopathy. From RNA transcripts, TCR beta CDR3 regions were amplified. Researchers ran a first-round RT-PCR on the TCR CDR3 using the HTBI primer set. MiXCR, run by TCRdb on the multiplex PCR reads, gives a single entry per CDR3 protein. The sample lists hundreds of thousands of distinct CDR3 sequences, around 15% occurring once. This clonotype was detected ten times or more. Germline loops: CDR1 GTSNPN, CDR2 SVGIG (reference sequence). V lost 1 base, J lost 3 bases, and 5 bases stayed unmatched. The CDR3 runs to 15 residues.

Sample: blood. The chain is built from TRBV30 and TRBJ2-2; 7 nucleotides line up with TRBD1. The receptor was isolated from a woman aged 18-35 years with Graves' hyperthyroidism. CDR3 sequence (DNA): TGTGCCTGGAGTGCCTGGGACAGCGACACCGGGGAGCTGTTTTTT. The encoded protein is CAWSAWDSDTGELFF.